The 2 T cell receptor beta chains below come from one sample, sequenced in a study of T cell clonality in common variable immunodeficiency. Overall study results and limits: Fewer deletions and N-nucleotide insertions were reportedly seen in common variable immunodeficiency TCR beta sequences.

No antigen is known for these receptors. The repertoire was sequenced with immunoSEQ multiplex PCR; TCRdb's copy has only in-frame clones and lacks some. The sample was found to contain tens of thousands of clones, and every one recurs. The sequenced sample was peripheral blood mononuclear cells. Every receptor here comes from a human donor with common variable immunodeficiency.

This clone was found many times. The CDR3 end falls 3 residues outside the read, so it is completed with the germline J gene. V gene TRBV18 combines with J gene TRBJ2-6; D gene ambiguous. Trimming left V 0 bases short and J 1 base short, with 7 bases between. The CDR3 length is 16 residues. The germline gives CDR1 KGHSH, CDR2 LQKENI. The CDR3 bases that were read are TGTGCCAGCTCACCACCTCTAGGTTCTGGGGCCAACGTC. It yields the protein CASSPPLGSGANV. The whole CDR3 sequence reads CASSPPLGSGANVLTF.

This clone was seen only a few times. The read ends 3 residues shy of where the CDR3 ends; the end is completed using the germline J gene. The V and J genes are TRBV7-9 and TRBJ2-4, with D possibly matching TRBD1 (6 bases). Germline V CDR1 and CDR2: SEHNR, FQNEAQ (reference sequence). The CDR3 runs 11 residues. Trimming pared 5 bases from V and 9 bases from J, leaving 8 bases between. The CDR3 reads CASSPGAIQYF. The sequenced CDR3 bases are TGTGCCAGCAGCCCAGGGGCCATT. The full variable domain, its missing parts supplied by reference TRBV7-9 and TRBJ2-4, is DTGVSQNPRHKITKRGQNVTFRCDPISEHNRLYWYRQTLGQGPEFLTYFQNEAQLEKSRLLSDRFSAERPKGSFSTLEIQRTEQGDSAMYLCASSPGAIQYFGAGTRLSVL.